The 16 T cell receptor beta chains listed next were all sequenced from one sample in a study of T cells in Graves' hyperthyroidism and ophthalmopathy. Researchers amplified the TCR beta CDR3 regions from RNA transcripts. An initial round of RT-PCR targeting the TCR CDR3 relied on the HTBI primer set. TCRdb fed the multiplex PCR reads into MiXCR, producing one record per CDR3 protein. This sample has 250,000 to 300,000 distinct CDR3 sequences; 13% occur once, and the top ten carry almost 8%. The sample consisted of blood. The source of these receptors is a woman aged 25 to 39 with Graves' hyperthyroidism that later progressed to Graves' ophthalmopathy.

Only one count was recorded for this clonotype. A single base separates this from a much larger clone, so it may be a read error. The chain couples TRBV7-6 to TRBJ1-5; 7 bases match TRBD1. CDR3 length equals 16 residues. Germline-derived CDR1 and CDR2 are SGHVS and FNYEAQ. The CDR3 bases are TGTGTCAGCAGCGTACCGGGACAGAATCTGAATCAGCCCCAGCATTTT. It specifies CVSSVPGQNLNQPQHF.

This clonotype was picked up many times. V and J are TRBV5-6 and TRBJ1-1; D call uncertain. V dropped 4 bases and J dropped 4 bases, with 14 bases sitting between them. Germline CDR1 is SGHDT and CDR2 is YYEEEE. CDR3 length equals 14 residues. The CDR3 DNA sequence: TGTGCCAGCAGCCGTAATGACGGGATCACTGAAGCTTTCTTT. It encodes CASSRNDGITEAFF.

This clonotype was counted between two and nine times. V and J are TRBV20-1 and TRBJ2-1; 12 bases map to TRBD2. The CDR3 runs to 15 residues. Trimming took 3 bases from V and 7 from J; bases not matched to a gene: 7. The V gene's germline CDR1 is DFQATT and CDR2 SNEGSKA (reference sequence). The CDR3 loop reads CSARGGLAGRNEQFF. The DNA of the CDR3 is TGCAGTGCTAGGGGTGGACTAGCGGGGAGGAATGAGCAGTTCTTC.

This clonotype was seen more than once but under ten times. This chain uses TRBV10-3 with TRBJ2-1; 8 nucleotides line up with TRBD1. V shed 6 bases, J shed 8 bases, and the junction held 3 bases outside the gene matches. Germline V gene lookup returns CDR1 ENHRY and CDR2 SYGVKD. This CDR3 has 12 residues. Here the CDR3 DNA reads TGTGCCATCAGCTTGGACAGGGATGAGCAGTTCTTC. It is translated as CAISLDRDEQFF.

This clonotype was seen repeatedly, ten times or more. The genes are TRBV6-1 and TRBJ2-2; 9 nucleotides align to TRBD2. Germline CDR1 is MNHNS and CDR2 is SASEGT. The trim removed 6 bases at V and 0 bases at J, leaving 11 bases unmatched. The CDR3 covers 18 residues. CDR3 region: CASSHEAGGRSNTGELFF. DNA of the CDR3: TGTGCCAGCAGCCACGAGGCGGGAGGGCGGTCGAACACCGGGGAGCTGTTTTTT.

The chain carries TRBV19 and TRBJ2-5, with D unresolved. Trimming removed 3 bases from V and 3 bases from J, with 8 bases in between. Germline V lookup: CDR1 LNHDA, CDR2 SQIVND (reference sequence). This CDR3 spans 13 amino acids. The CDR3 is CASSMTTEETQYF. The CDR3 coding sequence is TGTGCCAGTAGTATGACCACTGAAGAGACCCAGTACTTC.

This clonotype occurred a few times. The J gene is TRBJ2-7, the V gene TRBV4-3; perhaps TRBD1 as D (5 bases). The V end was cut by 2 bases, the J end by 5 bases, with 16 bases between. Germline CDR1 is LGHNA and CDR2 is YSLEER. The CDR3 consists of 15 residues. The CDR3 bases are TGCGCCAGCAGCCAAATGTTGGCAGGGTCCCACGAGCAGTACTTC. It specifies CASSQMLAGSHEQYF.

Ten or more counts support this clonotype. The chain is built from TRBV5-6 and TRBJ1-2, with unresolved D. The germline V and J ends were trimmed by 5 bases and 4 bases, with 15 bases remaining between them. Germline assignment: CDR1 SGHDT and CDR2 YYEEEE. There are 14 residues in the CDR3. CDR3 bases: TGTGCCAGCAGTTCTACCGGGAACCTCTATGGCTACACCTTC. It yields the protein CASSSTGNLYGYTF.

At least ten counts were recorded for this clonotype. This chain uses TRBV20-1 with TRBJ2-3; no clear D gene. Germline V gene data show CDR1 as DFQATT and CDR2 as SNEGSKA (reference sequence). Trimming stripped 0 bases from V and 2 bases from J, with 12 bases between. The CDR3 runs 15 residues. The CDR3 protein is CSAREGGLLTDTQYF. In DNA form, the CDR3 reads TGCAGTGCTAGAGAGGGCGGATTGCTCACAGATACGCAGTATTTT.

This clonotype was seen ten or more times. The V and J genes are TRBV7-3 and TRBJ2-1; 7 nucleotides agree with TRBD2. The length of the CDR3 is 14 residues. V shed 5 bases, J shed 11 bases, and the junction held 12 bases outside the gene matches. Germline CDR1 is SGHTA and CDR2 is FQGTGA. CDR3 protein: CASSPTAGVPKQFF. CDR3 coding DNA: TGTGCCAGCAGCCCTACCGCGGGAGTCCCAAAGCAGTTCTTC.

In its sample, this clonotype was seen many times. CDR3 nucleotide sequence: TGTGCCAGCAGCTTACTAGGGGGCAATCAGCCCCAGCATTTT. The encoded protein is CASSLLGGNQPQHF. This chain links TRBV7-2 with TRBJ1-5, with a possible D match to TRBD1 (5 bases). The CDR3 runs to 14 residues. Germline V CDR1 and CDR2: SGHTA, FQGNSA. V shed 2 bases and J shed 2 bases, with 7 bases lying between them.

This clonotype appeared many times. The chain is built from TRBV11-2 and TRBJ2-1, with 14 bases that match TRBD2. V lost 4 bases, J lost 7 bases, and 9 bases stayed unmatched. The CDR3 consists of 17 residues. Germline CDR1 is SGHAT and CDR2 is FQNNGV. The CDR3 DNA sequence: TGTGCCAGCAGCTCTCCGGGACTAGCGGGAGAGGGGAATGAGCAGTTCTTC. Encoded protein: CASSSPGLAGEGNEQFF.

Many counts were recorded for this clonotype. The V and J genes are TRBV30 and TRBJ2-3; D gene uncertain. Germline lookup yields CDR1 GTSNPN and CDR2 SVGIG (reference sequence). V was clipped by 3 bases and J by 6 bases, with 19 bases between them. This CDR3 region has 15 residues. In DNA form, the CDR3 reads TGTGCCTGGAGACCGGGCAGGACGACGGTGGATACGCAGTATTTT. It encodes CAWRPGRTTVDTQYF.

This clonotype was observed many times. The rearrangement uses TRBV7-8 and TRBJ2-2; D might be TRBD1 (5 bases). Germline V gene lookup returns CDR1 SGHVS and CDR2 FQNEAQ. V gave up 2 bases and J gave up 6 bases, with 13 bases separating them. CDR3 length: 15 amino acids. The CDR3 loop reads CASSLIRVLAGELFF. The CDR3 DNA sequence: TGTGCCAGCAGCTTAATCAGGGTATTAGCCGGGGAGCTGTTTTTT.

This clonotype was detected ten times or more. This chain connects TRBV12-3 or TRBV12-4 to TRBJ2-5; possibly TRBD1 or TRBD2 for D (6 bases each). CDR3 length: 14 amino acids. The V gene lost 6 bases and the J gene lost 5 bases, with 16 bases spanning the gap. CDR3: CASRRDVGGETQYF. DNA for the CDR3: TGTGCCAGCAGGAGAGACGTAGGGGGGGAGACCCAGTACTTC.

This clonotype was seen at least ten times. This chain links TRBV20-1 with TRBJ2-7, with D unresolved. Germline V lookup: CDR1 DFQATT, CDR2 SNEGSKA (reference sequence). This CDR3 comprises 15 residues. V was clipped by 3 bases and J by 0 bases, with 15 bases between them. As DNA, the CDR3 is TGCAGTGCTAGGGACCCCCTTTCGCACTCCTACGAGCAGTACTTC. This codes for CSARDPLSHSYEQYF.